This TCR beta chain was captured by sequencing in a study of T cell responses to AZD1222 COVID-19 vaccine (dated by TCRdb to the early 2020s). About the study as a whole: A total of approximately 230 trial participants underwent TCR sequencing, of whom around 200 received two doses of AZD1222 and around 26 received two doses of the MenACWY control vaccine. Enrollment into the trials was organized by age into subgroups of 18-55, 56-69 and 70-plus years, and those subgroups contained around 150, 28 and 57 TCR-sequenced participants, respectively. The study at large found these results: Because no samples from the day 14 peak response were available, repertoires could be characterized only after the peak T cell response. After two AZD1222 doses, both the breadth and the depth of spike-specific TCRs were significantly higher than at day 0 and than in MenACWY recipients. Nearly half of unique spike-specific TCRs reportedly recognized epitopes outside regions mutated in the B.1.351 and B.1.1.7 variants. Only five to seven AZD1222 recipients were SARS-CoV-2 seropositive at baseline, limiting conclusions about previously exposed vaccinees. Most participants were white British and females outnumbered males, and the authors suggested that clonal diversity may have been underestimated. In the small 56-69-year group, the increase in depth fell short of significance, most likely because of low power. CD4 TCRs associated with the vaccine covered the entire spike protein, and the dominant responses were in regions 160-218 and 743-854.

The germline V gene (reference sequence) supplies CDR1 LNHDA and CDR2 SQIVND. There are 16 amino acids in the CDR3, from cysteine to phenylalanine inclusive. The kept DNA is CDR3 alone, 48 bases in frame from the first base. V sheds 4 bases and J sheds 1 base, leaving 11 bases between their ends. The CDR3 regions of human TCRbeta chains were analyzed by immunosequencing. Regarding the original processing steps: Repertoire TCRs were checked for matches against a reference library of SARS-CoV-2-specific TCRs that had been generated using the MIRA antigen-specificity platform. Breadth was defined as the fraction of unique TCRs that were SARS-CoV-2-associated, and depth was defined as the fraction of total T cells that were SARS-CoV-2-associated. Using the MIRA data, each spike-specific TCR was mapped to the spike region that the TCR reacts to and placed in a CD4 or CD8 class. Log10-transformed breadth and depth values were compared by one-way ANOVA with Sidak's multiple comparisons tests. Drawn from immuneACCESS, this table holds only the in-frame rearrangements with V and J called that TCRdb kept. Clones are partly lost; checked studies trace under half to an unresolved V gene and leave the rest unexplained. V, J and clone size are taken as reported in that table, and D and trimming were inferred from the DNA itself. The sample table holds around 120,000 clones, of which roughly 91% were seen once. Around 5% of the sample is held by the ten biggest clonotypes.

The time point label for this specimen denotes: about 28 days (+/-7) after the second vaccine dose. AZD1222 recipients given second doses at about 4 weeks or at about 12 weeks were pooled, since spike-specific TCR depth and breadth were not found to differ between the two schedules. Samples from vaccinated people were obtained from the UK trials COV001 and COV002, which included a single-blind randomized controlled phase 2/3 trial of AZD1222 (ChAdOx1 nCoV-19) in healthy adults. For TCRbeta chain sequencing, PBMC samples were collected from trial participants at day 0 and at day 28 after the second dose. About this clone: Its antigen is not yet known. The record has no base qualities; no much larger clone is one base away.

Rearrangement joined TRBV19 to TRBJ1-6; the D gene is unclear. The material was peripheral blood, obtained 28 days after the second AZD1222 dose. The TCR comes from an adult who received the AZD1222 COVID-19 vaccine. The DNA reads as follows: TGTGCCAGTAGTAGGTCGTCGGAATCCTATAATTCACCCCTCCACTTT. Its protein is CASSRSSESYNSPLHF.